The source of this TCR beta chain is a study of T cells in Graves' hyperthyroidism and ophthalmopathy. TCR beta CDR3 regions were amplified from RNA transcripts. The HTBI primer set was used in a first-round RT-PCR of the TCR CDR3. One entry per CDR3 protein, called by TCRdb with MiXCR from the multiplex PCR reads. The data contain 550,000 to 850,000 distinct CDR3 sequences, approximately 18% of them singletons. Germline V lookup: CDR1 SGHTA, CDR2 FQGTGA. Trimming took 2 bases from V and 6 from J, leaving 10 bases between them. The CDR3 sequence is 14 residues long. Sequenced material: blood. This receptor was obtained from a woman in her fifties or sixties with Graves' hyperthyroidism that later progressed to Graves' ophthalmopathy. The V call is TRBV7-3, the J call TRBJ2-2; D is uncertain. This chain's CDR3 is CASSLSPGAGELFF. For the CDR3, the DNA is TGTGCCAGCAGCTTATCCCCAGGAGCCGGGGAGCTGTTTTTT.